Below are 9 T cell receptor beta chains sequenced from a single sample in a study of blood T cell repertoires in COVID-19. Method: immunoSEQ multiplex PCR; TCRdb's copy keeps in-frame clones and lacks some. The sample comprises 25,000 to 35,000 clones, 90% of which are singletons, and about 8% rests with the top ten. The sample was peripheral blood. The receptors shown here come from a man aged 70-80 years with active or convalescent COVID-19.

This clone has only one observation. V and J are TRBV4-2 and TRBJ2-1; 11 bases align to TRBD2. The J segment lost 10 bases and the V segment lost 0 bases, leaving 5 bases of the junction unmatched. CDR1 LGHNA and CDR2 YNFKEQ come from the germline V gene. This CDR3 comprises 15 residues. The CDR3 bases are TGTGCCAGCAGCCAAGATTGGCTAGCGGGGGGAGAGCAGTTCTTC. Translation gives CASSQDWLAGGEQFF.

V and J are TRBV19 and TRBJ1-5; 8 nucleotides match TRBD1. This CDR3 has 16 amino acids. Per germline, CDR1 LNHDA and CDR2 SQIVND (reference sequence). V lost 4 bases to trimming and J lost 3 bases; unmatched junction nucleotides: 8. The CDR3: CASSTPDRGPNQPQHF. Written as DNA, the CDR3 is TGTGCCAGTAGTACCCCAGACAGGGGTCCCAATCAGCCCCAGCATTTT.

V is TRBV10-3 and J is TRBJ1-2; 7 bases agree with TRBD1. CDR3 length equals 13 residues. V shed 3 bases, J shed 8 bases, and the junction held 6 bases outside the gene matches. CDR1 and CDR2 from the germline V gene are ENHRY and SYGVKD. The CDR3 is CAISDGTVGGYTF. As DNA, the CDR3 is TGTGCCATCAGTGACGGGACAGTGGGAGGCTACACCTTC.

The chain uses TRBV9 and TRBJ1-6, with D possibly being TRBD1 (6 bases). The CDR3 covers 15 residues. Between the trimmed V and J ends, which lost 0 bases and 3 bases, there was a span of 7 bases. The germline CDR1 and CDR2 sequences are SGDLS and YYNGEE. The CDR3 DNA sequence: TGTGCCAGCAGCGTAGCGGACAGCTATAATTCACCCCTCCACTTT. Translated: CASSVADSYNSPLHF.

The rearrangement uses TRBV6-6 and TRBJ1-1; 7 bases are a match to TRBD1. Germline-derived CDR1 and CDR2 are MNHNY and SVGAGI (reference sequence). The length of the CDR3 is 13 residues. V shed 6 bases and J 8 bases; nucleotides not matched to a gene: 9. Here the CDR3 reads CASRDEQGREAFF. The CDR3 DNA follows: TGTGCCAGCAGGGACGAACAGGGGAGGGAAGCTTTCTTT.

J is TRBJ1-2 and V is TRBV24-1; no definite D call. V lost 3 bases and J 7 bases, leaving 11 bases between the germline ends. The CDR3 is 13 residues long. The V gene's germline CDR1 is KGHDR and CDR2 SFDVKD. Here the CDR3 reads CATSDERTGGYTF. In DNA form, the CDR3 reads TGTGCCACCAGTGATGAAAGAACCGGTGGCTACACCTTC.

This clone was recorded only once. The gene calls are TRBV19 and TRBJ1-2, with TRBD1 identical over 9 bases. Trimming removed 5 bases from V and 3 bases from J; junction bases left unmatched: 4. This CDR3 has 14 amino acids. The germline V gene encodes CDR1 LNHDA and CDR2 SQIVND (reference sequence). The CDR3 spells CASSLNRGHYGYTF. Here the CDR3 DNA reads TGTGCCAGTAGTCTTAACAGGGGGCACTATGGCTACACCTTC.

The CDR3 reads CASTLDTSSGNTIYF. The CDR3 DNA reads as TGCGCCAGCACCCTGGACACTTCCTCTGGAAACACCATATATTTT. The chain has TRBV5-1 and TRBJ1-3, with D possibly being TRBD1 (5 bases). CDR1 and CDR2 from the germline V gene are SGHRS and YFSETQ. This CDR3 contains 15 residues. Trimming left V 6 bases short and J 0 bases short, with 13 bases between.

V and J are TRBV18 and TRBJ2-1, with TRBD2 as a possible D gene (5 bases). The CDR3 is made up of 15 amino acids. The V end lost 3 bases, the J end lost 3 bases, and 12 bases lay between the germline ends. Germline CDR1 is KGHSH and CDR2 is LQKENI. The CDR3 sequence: CASSPGRTGYNEQFF. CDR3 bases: TGTGCCAGCTCACCGGGTCGGACTGGCTACAATGAGCAGTTCTTC.